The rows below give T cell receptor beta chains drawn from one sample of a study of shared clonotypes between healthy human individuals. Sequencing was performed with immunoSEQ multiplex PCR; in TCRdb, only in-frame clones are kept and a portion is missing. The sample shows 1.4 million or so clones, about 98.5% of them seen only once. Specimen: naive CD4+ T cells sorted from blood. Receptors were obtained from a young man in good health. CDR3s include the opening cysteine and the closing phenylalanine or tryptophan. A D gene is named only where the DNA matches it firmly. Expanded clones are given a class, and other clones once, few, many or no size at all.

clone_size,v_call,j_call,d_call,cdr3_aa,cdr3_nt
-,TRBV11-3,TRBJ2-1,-,CASSPTRYDEQFF,TGTGCCAGCAGCCCTACGAGATACGATGAGCAGTTCTTC
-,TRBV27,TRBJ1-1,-,CASSSPPGGIVTEAFF,TGTGCCAGCAGTTCCCCCCCCGGAGGTATAGTTACTGAAGCTTTCTTT
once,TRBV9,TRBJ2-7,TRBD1,CASSQQGAMYEQYF,TGTGCCAGCAGCCAACAGGGGGCCATGTACGAGCAGTACTTC
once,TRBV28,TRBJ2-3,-,CASSLVTDTQYF,TGTGCCAGCAGTTTAGTGACAGATACGCAGTATTTT
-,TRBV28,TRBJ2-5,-,CASSLRQETQYF,TGTGCCAGCAGTCTCCGCCAAGAGACCCAGTACTTC
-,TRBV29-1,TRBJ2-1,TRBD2,CSVSGLAGGDEQFF,TGCAGCGTTTCGGGCCTAGCGGGAGGCGATGAGCAGTTCTTC
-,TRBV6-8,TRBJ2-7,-,CASSALGSGIRAESYEQYF,TGTGCCAGCAGTGCCCTGGGTAGCGGCATTCGGGCAGAGAGCTACGAGCAGTACTTC
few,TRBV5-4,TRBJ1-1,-,CASSYDRNTEAFF,TGTGCCAGCAGCTATGACAGGAACACTGAAGCTTTCTTT
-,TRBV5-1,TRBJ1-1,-,CASSLAGATEAFF,TGCGCCAGCAGCTTGGCTGGGGCCACTGAAGCTTTCTTT
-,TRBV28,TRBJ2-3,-,CASSLPRGSRGADTQYF,TGTGCCAGCAGTTTACCCCGTGGTAGCCGAGGGGCAGATACGCAGTATTTT
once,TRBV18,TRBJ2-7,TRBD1,CASSRGGQGDEQYF,TGTGCCAGCTCACGAGGGGGACAGGGGGACGAGCAGTACTTC
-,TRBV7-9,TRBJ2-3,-,CASSLRQMRDTQYF,TGTGCCAGCAGCTTAAGGCAGATGAGAGATACGCAGTATTTT
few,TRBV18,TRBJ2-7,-,CASSPPSYEQYF,TGTGCCAGCTCACCACCCTCCTACGAGCAGTACTTC
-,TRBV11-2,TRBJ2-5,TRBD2,CASRSGLAGGSETQYF,TGTGCCAGCAGATCTGGACTAGCTGGGGGTTCAGAGACCCAGTACTTC
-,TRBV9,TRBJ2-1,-,CASSVASDSYNEQFF,TGTGCCAGCAGCGTAGCTAGCGACTCCTACAATGAGCAGTTCTTC
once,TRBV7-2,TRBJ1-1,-,CASSLVGHRTMNTEAFF,TGTGCCAGCAGCTTAGTAGGCCACAGAACCATGAACACTGAAGCTTTCTTT
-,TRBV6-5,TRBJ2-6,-,CASRGRASGANVLTF,TGTGCCAGCAGAGGTAGGGCCTCGGGGGCCAACGTCCTGACTTTC
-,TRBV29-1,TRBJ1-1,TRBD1,CSAGTDREAFF,TGCAGCGCTGGGACAGATAGAGAAGCTTTCTTT
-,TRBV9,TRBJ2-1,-,CASSVAFGVASPPRSYNEQFF,TGTGCCAGCAGCGTAGCTTTTGGGGTCGCTTCTCCCCCCCGCTCCTACAATGAGCAGTTCTTC
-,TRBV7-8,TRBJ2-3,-,CASSLALTPFWAGTSTDTQYF,TGTGCCAGCAGCTTAGCCCTTACCCCATTTTGGGCGGGCACTAGCACAGATACGCAGTATTTT
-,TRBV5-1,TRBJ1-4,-,CASSLESATNEKLFF,TGCGCCAGCAGCTTGGAGTCAGCAACTAATGAAAAACTGTTTTTT
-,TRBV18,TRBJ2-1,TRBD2,CASSGLADRSYNEQFF,TGTGCCAGCTCCGGACTAGCGGACCGCTCCTACAATGAGCAGTTCTTC
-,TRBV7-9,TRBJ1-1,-,CASSSRMATEAFF,TGTGCCAGCAGCTCCCGGATGGCGACTGAAGCTTTCTTT
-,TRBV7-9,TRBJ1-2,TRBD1,CASSRTGVEYGYTF,TGTGCCAGCAGCCGGACAGGGGTGGAGTATGGCTACACCTTC
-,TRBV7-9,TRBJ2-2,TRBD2,CASSLLLAGDTGELFF,TGTGCCAGCAGCTTGTTGCTAGCGGGAGACACCGGGGAGCTGTTTTTT
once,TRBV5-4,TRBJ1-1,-,CASSPNVLGEAFF,TGTGCCAGCAGCCCGAATGTGTTGGGAGAAGCTTTCTTT
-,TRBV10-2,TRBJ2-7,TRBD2,CASSDSGGTYEQYF,TGCGCCAGCAGTGATAGCGGGGGGACCTACGAGCAGTACTTC
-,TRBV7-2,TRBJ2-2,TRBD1,CASSLGGGTGLTGELFF,TGTGCCAGCAGCTTAGGCGGAGGGACAGGGTTAACCGGGGAGCTGTTTTTT
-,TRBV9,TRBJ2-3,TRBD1,CASSARGYTQYF,TGTGCCAGCAGTGCCAGGGGGTATACGCAGTATTTT
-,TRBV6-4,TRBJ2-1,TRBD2,CASSLTFSGSSYNEQFF,TGTGCCAGCAGTCTAACCTTTAGCGGGAGCTCCTACAATGAGCAGTTCTTC
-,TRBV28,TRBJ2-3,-,CATNREISTDTQYF,TGTGCCACCAACAGGGAGATAAGCACAGATACGCAGTATTTT
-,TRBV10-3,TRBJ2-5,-,CAIRDRQETQYF,TGTGCCATCAGAGACAGGCAAGAGACCCAGTACTTC
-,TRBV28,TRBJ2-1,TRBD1,CASSLWGTGSYNEQFF,TGTGCCAGCAGTTTATGGGGGACAGGGTCCTACAATGAGCAGTTCTTC
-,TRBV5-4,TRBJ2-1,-,CASSLYGSYNEQFF,TGTGCCAGCAGCTTGTACGGATCCTACAATGAGCAGTTCTTC
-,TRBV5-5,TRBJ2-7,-,CASSWRAGYPYEQYF,TGTGCCAGCAGCTGGCGGGCGGGGTATCCCTACGAGCAGTACTTC
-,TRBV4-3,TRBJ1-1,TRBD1,CASSQADRRMNTEAFF,TGCGCCAGCAGCCAGGCGGACAGGCGGATGAACACTGAAGCTTTCTTT
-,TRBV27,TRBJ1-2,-,CASSLSGGGGYGYTF,TGTGCCAGCAGTTTATCGGGCGGGGGCGGCTATGGCTACACCTTC
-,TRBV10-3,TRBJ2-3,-,CAITEGDPDTQYF,TGTGCCATCACCGAAGGGGACCCAGATACGCAGTATTTT
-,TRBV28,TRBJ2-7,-,CASSFAGKPYEQYF,TGTGCCAGCAGTTTCGCGGGGAAGCCCTACGAGCAGTACTTC
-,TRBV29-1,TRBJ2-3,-,CSGRGPQSGTQYF,TGCAGCGGGAGGGGCCCACAGAGTGGTACGCAGTATTTT
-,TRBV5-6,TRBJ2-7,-,CASSPRTANSYEQYF,TGTGCCAGCAGCCCAAGGACAGCTAATTCCTACGAGCAGTACTTC
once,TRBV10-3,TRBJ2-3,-,CAISESVQFTDTQYF,TGTGCCATCAGTGAGTCTGTACAGTTCACAGATACGCAGTATTTT
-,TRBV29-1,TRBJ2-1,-,CSVLDGAYNEQFF,TGCAGCGTTCTTGACGGGGCGTACAATGAGCAGTTCTTC
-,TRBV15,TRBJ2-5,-,CATSMSAQETQYF,TGTGCCACCAGCATGAGTGCTCAAGAGACCCAGTACTTC
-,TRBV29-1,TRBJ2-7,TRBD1,CSVVAGTGEGEQYF,TGCAGCGTTGTGGCCGGGACAGGGGAAGGAGAGCAGTACTTC
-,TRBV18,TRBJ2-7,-,CASQGTAGPYEQYF,TGTGCCAGCCAAGGGACAGCGGGCCCCTACGAGCAGTACTTC
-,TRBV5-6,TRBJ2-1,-,CASSLYETAYNEQFF,TGTGCCAGCAGCTTGTATGAGACAGCCTACAATGAGCAGTTCTTC
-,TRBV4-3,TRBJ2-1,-,CASSQVGQGMDYNEQFF,TGCGCCAGCAGCCAAGTGGGGCAGGGGATGGACTACAATGAGCAGTTCTTC
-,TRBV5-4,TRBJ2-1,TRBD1,CASSLGTGDYNEQFF,TGTGCCAGCAGCCTCGGGACAGGAGATTACAATGAGCAGTTCTTC
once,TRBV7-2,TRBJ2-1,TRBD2,CASSLGPRLAGAYNEQFF,TGTGCCAGCAGCTTAGGTCCTAGGCTAGCGGGAGCTTACAATGAGCAGTTCTTC
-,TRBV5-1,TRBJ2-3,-,CASSSLTWGDTQYF,TGCGCCAGCAGCTCCCTCACTTGGGGGGATACGCAGTATTTT
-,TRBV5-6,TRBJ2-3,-,CASCPARAGDTQYF,TGTGCCAGCTGCCCGGCGCGGGCGGGGGATACGCAGTATTTT
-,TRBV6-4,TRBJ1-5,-,CASSVDANQPQHF,TGTGCCAGCAGTGTGGACGCCAATCAGCCCCAGCATTTT
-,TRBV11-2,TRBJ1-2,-,CASSSFRGRIGGYTF,TGTGCCAGCAGCTCCTTCCGGGGGCGAATAGGAGGCTACACCTTC
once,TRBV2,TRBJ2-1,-,CASKNRVYMHEQFF,TGTGCCAGCAAGAACAGGGTGTATATGCATGAGCAGTTCTTC
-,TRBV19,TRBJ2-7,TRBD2,CASSTGRGGEQYF,TGTGCCAGTAGTACCGGGAGGGGCGGCGAGCAGTACTTC
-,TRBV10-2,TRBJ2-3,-,CASSGGLQVGTDTQYF,TGCGCCAGCAGTGGGGGCCTACAGGTTGGCACAGATACGCAGTATTTT
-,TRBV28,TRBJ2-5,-,CASSFPRLGQETQYF,TGTGCCAGCAGTTTCCCCCGACTAGGCCAAGAGACCCAGTACTTC
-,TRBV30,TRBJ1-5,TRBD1,CAWSSGGPQHF,TGTGCCTGGAGCTCAGGGGGGCCCCAGCATTTT